These 24 T cell receptor beta chains share one sample of origin, sequenced in a study of CD8 T cells in ankylosing spondylitis. TCRdb ran MiXCR on the 5' RACE reads and lists one entry per CDR3 protein. Found here are roughly 130,000 distinct CDR3 sequences, 6.5% to 9% of them singletons; the top ten hold 9% to 15%. Sequencing was performed on blood, either unsorted or a sorted T cell fraction (not recorded which). These receptors were taken from a male donor with ankylosing spondylitis or in good health (not recorded which).

This clonotype was seen more than once but under ten times. This chain joins TRBV7-2 and TRBJ2-7, with 13 bases aligning to TRBD2. The germline V gene encodes CDR1 SGHTA and CDR2 FQGNSA. Trimming removed 3 bases from V and 3 bases from J; junction bases left unmatched: 5. The CDR3 totals 16 residues. CDR3 sequence reads: CASSLRLAGGGYEQYF. The CDR3 DNA reads TGTGCCAGCAGCTTGAGACTAGCGGGAGGCGGCTACGAGCAGTACTTC.

This clonotype has a count of ten or more. The CDR3 region has the DNA TGTGCCAGCAGTTACTCGGCAGGGATGGGGTATGGCTACACCTTC. It codes for CASSYSAGMGYGYTF. This sequence joins TRBV6-5 and TRBJ1-2; weak D call: TRBD1 (5 bases). V lost 0 bases and J lost 5, with 13 bases in between. The CDR3 runs to 15 residues. CDR1 is MNHEY, CDR2 SVGAGI, per germline.

This clonotype showed up many times. The J gene is TRBJ2-7, the V gene TRBV20-1; D possibly corresponds to TRBD2 (6 bases). Trimming left V 4 bases short and J 0 bases short, with 10 bases between. CDR3 length equals 13 residues. Germline-derived CDR1 and CDR2 are DFQATT and SNEGSKA (reference sequence). CDR3 amino acids: CSAKGLSSYEQYF. Here the CDR3 DNA reads TGCAGTGCTAAGGGACTGAGCTCCTACGAGCAGTACTTC.

This clonotype appeared many times. The chain is built from TRBV7-3 and TRBJ2-3, with D possibly TRBD1 on 5 matching bases. This CDR3 contains 13 residues. V lost 5 bases and J lost 6, with 12 bases in between. Germline V CDR1 and CDR2: SGHTA, FQGTGA. CDR3 sequence: CASSRQTMDTQYF. The CDR3, as DNA: TGTGCCAGCAGCCGACAGACGATGGATACGCAGTATTTT.

This clonotype has only a few counts. The chain uses TRBV11-1 and TRBJ2-7, with TRBD2 identical over 11 bases. Trimming cost V 5 bases and J 1 base; bases outside gene matches: 4. Germline loops: CDR1 SGHAT, CDR2 FQDESV (reference sequence). The CDR3 spans 15 residues. Written as DNA, the CDR3 is TGTGCCAGCAGCCAAACTAGCGGGGGATCCTACGAGCAGTACTTC. It is translated as CASSQTSGGSYEQYF.

The table lists this clonotype with many counts. The rearrangement uses TRBV5-1 and TRBJ2-3; weak D call: TRBD2 (6 bases). CDR3 length equals 17 residues. Trimming stripped 0 bases from V and 0 bases from J, with 14 bases between. Per germline, CDR1 SGHRS and CDR2 YFSETQ. The DNA of the CDR3 is TGCGCCAGCAGCTTGGCCTTGGAGGGCGTGAGCACAGATACGCAGTATTTT. Encoded protein: CASSLALEGVSTDTQYF.

This clonotype was found a few times. This chain uses TRBV29-1 with TRBJ2-7; tentative D call: TRBD2 (6 bases). The CDR3 sequence is 11 residues long. The V end was cut by 4 bases, the J end by 6 bases, with 10 bases between. Germline loops: CDR1 SQVTM, CDR2 ANQGSEA. Written as DNA, the CDR3 is TGCAGCGTTGGGGGACTCGGCGAGCAGTACTTC. Protein sequence: CSVGGLGEQYF.

This clonotype was recorded at least ten times. The chain carries TRBV5-1 and TRBJ1-1; D remains ambiguous. CDR1 and CDR2 (germline): SGHRS, YFSETQ. Deletions cut 1 base from V and 0 bases from J, with 10 bases between. This CDR3 is built from 15 residues. DNA for the CDR3: TGCGCCAGCAGCTTGCTGGGAGAGATGAACACTGAAGCTTTCTTT. Amino acid sequence: CASSLLGEMNTEAFF.

This clonotype was counted many times. V and J are TRBV19 and TRBJ1-5; D is unclear. The germline gives CDR1 LNHDA, CDR2 SQIVND (reference sequence). Trimming shortened V by 5 bases and J by 1 base, and 9 bases separated the two germline ends. This CDR3 spans 14 amino acids. CDR3: CASSAGVSNQPQHF. The CDR3 DNA sequence: TGTGCCAGTAGTGCTGGGGTAAGCAATCAGCCCCAGCATTTT. Using reference TRBV19 and TRBJ1-5 for the parts outside the CDR3, the full variable domain is DGGITQSPKYLFRKEGQNVTLSCEQNLNHDAMYWYRQDPGQGLRLIYYSQIVNDFQKGDIAEGYSVSREKKESFPLTVTSAQKNPTAFYLCASSAGVSNQPQHFGDGTRLSIL.

Ten or more counts support this clonotype. This chain uses TRBV20-1 with TRBJ2-1; TRBD2 matches at 7 bases. With 1 base clipped from V and 0 bases from J, the junction kept 9 bases outside the gene matches. Germline loops: CDR1 DFQATT, CDR2 SNEGSKA (reference sequence). This CDR3 comprises 17 residues. In DNA, the CDR3 is TGCAGTGCTAGAGTTCCTAGCCGGGGGGTCTCCTACAATGAGCAGTTCTTC. As protein: CSARVPSRGVSYNEQFF.

This clonotype was seen more than once but under ten times. The rearrangement joins TRBV7-2 to TRBJ2-7; TRBD2 agrees at 9 bases. Germline V gene sequence: CDR1 SGHTA, CDR2 FQGNSA. V shed 1 base and J 2 bases; nucleotides not matched to a gene: 3. The CDR3 covers 15 residues. The CDR3, as DNA: TGTGCCAGCAGCTTAGAACTAGCGGGCCCCTACGAGCAGTACTTC. Translation: CASSLELAGPYEQYF.

This clonotype was seen repeatedly, ten times or more. The chain joins TRBV29-1 to TRBJ2-7; D gene ambiguous. The CDR3 has 13 residues. The V and J ends lost 6 bases and 6 bases respectively, with 18 bases between them. CDR1 SQVTM and CDR2 ANQGSEA come from the germline V gene. CDR3 region: CSVQIPPGSEQYF. The CDR3 bases are TGCAGCGTCCAGATCCCCCCTGGTTCCGAGCAGTACTTC.

This clonotype was detected ten times or more. V and J are TRBV25-1 and TRBJ2-3; TRBD2 might be the D (7 bases). The germline gives CDR1 MGHDK, CDR2 SYGVNS. V was cut by 6 bases and J by 2 bases, with 15 bases left in between. The length of the CDR3 is 15 residues. CDR3 protein: CASSQGRGNTDTQYF. The CDR3 DNA follows: TGTGCCAGCAGCCAGGGGAGGGGTAACACAGATACGCAGTATTTT.

This clonotype was counted ten times or more. The chain links TRBV28 to TRBJ2-1; TRBD1 agrees at 8 bases. Per germline, CDR1 MDHEN and CDR2 SYDVKM. J lost 5 bases, V lost 6 bases, and 12 bases had no gene match. CDR3 size: 16 residues. CDR3: CASSRWGDRSNNEQFF. The CDR3 DNA follows: TGTGCCAGCAGCCGATGGGGGGACAGGAGTAACAATGAGCAGTTCTTC.

This clonotype was recorded many times. V is TRBV10-3 and J is TRBJ2-5; perhaps TRBD1 as D (5 bases). The CDR3 runs to 14 residues. The V gene's germline CDR1 is ENHRY and CDR2 SYGVKD. V was pared by 2 bases and J by 4 bases, with 11 bases between. The CDR3 nucleotides are TGTGCCATCAGTGAGGACAGTCTTCCAGAGACCCAGTACTTC. Translated: CAISEDSLPETQYF.

This clonotype was counted ten times or more. J is TRBJ2-1 and V is TRBV24-1, with 8 bases fitting TRBD1. The germline V gene has CDR1 KGHDR and CDR2 SFDVKD. CDR3 size: 16 residues. After removal of 3 bases from V and 5 bases from J, the junction contained 8 bases not matched to a gene. CDR3 sequence reads: CATSDPRTGFDNEQFF. CDR3 DNA sequence: TGTGCCACCAGTGATCCGAGGACAGGGTTCGACAATGAGCAGTTCTTC.

This clonotype was seen at least ten times. As DNA, the CDR3 is TGCAGTGCTAGTGGGGGGCACACCGGGGAGCTGTTTTTT. This codes for CSASGGHTGELFF. The rearrangement joins TRBV20-1 to TRBJ2-2; the D gene could be TRBD1 or TRBD2 (6 bases each). The V end lost 3 bases, the J end lost 3 bases, and 8 bases lay between the germline ends. CDR1 and CDR2 from the germline V gene are DFQATT and SNEGSKA (reference sequence). The CDR3 loop spans 13 amino acids.

This clonotype has a count of ten or more. The chain carries TRBV5-5 and TRBJ2-1; weak D call: TRBD2 (6 bases). The CDR3 spans 16 residues. Deletions cut 0 bases from V and 7 bases from J, with 17 bases between. Germline V gene sequence: CDR1 SGHKS, CDR2 YYEKEE (reference sequence). The chain's CDR3 is CASSLGLFVADNEQFF. As DNA, the CDR3 is TGTGCCAGCAGCTTGGGGTTATTCGTAGCGGATAATGAGCAGTTCTTC.

This clonotype came up many times. The gene calls are TRBV5-1 and TRBJ2-1; weak D call: TRBD2 (5 bases). The CDR3 consists of 15 residues. The germline V gene has CDR1 SGHRS and CDR2 YFSETQ. The V gene lost 4 bases and the J gene lost 8 bases, with 19 bases spanning the gap. The chain's CDR3 is CASSPTSASSDEQFF. The CDR3 nucleotides are TGCGCCAGCAGCCCTACGTCCGCTAGCTCCGATGAGCAGTTCTTC.

This clonotype has only a few counts. V is TRBV7-9 and J is TRBJ2-1; 9 bases align to TRBD1. The J segment lost 8 bases and the V segment lost 5 bases, leaving 10 bases of the junction unmatched. Germline V lookup: CDR1 SEHNR, CDR2 FQNEAQ (reference sequence). The CDR3 length is 15 residues. The CDR3 region has the DNA TGTGCCAGCAGCATCCGACAGGGGGGACGCGATGAGCAGTTCTTC. Protein product: CASSIRQGGRDEQFF. The full variable domain, with the rest looked up from reference TRBV7-9 and TRBJ2-1, is DTGVSQNPRHKITKRGQNVTFRCDPISEHNRLYWYRQTLGQGPEFLTYFQNEAQLEKSRLLSDRFSAERPKGSFSTLEIQRTEQGDSAMYLCASSIRQGGRDEQFFGPGTRLTVL.

This rearrangement joins TRBV7-2 to TRBJ1-2; D remains unclear. The CDR3 has 14 amino acids. The germline gives CDR1 SGHTA, CDR2 FQGNSA. Trimming shortened V by 2 bases and J by 5 bases, and 12 bases separated the two germline ends. This CDR3 reads CASSLSQVEYGYTF. The CDR3 coding sequence is TGTGCCAGCAGCTTATCCCAGGTGGAATATGGCTACACCTTC.

There are many counts of this clonotype. The chain uses TRBV12-3 or TRBV12-4 and TRBJ2-3; 12 bases match TRBD2. The length of the CDR3 is 16 residues. With V trimmed by 6 bases and J by 4 bases, 8 bases remained unmatched. The CDR3 DNA follows: TGTGCCAGCAGCCCCCTAGCGGGGGGGCGGGCAGATACGCAGTATTTT. It encodes CASSPLAGGRADTQYF.

This clonotype was counted ten times or more. The V and J genes are TRBV9 and TRBJ2-1, with 9 positions matching TRBD1. The germline V gene has CDR1 SGDLS and CDR2 YYNGEE. Trimming cost V 0 bases and J 7 bases; bases outside gene matches: 8. There are 16 residues in the CDR3. The CDR3 spells CASSVDRTGEWNEQFF. The DNA for the CDR3 is TGTGCCAGCAGCGTAGACCGGACAGGGGAGTGGAATGAGCAGTTCTTC.

This clonotype was detected once. The chain is built from TRBV2 and TRBJ1-5; D perhaps matches TRBD1 (5 bases). V was pared by 6 bases and J by 4 bases, with 10 bases between. The germline V gene encodes CDR1 SNHLY and CDR2 FYNNEI. The CDR3 is made up of 13 amino acids. Here the CDR3 reads CASRGGINQPQHF. In DNA, the CDR3 is TGTGCCAGCAGGGGGGGGATAAATCAGCCCCAGCATTTT.